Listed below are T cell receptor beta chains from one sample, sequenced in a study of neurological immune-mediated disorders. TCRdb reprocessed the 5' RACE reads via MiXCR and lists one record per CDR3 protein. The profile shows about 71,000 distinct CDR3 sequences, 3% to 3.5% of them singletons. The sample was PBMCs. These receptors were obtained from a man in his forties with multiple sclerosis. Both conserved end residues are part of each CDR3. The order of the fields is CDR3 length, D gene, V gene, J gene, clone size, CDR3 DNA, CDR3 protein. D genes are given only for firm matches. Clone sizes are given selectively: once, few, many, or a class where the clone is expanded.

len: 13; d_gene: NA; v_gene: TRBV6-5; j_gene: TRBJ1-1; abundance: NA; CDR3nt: TGTGCCAGCATCCCAAGGGATTTTCCTGAAGCTTTCTTT; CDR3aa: CASIPRDFPEAFF
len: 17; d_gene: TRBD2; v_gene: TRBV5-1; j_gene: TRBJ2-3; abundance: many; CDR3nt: TGCGCCAGCAGCTCACTACTGAGAAGCGGGGGGACAGATACGCAGTATTTT; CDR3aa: CASSSLLRSGGTDTQYF
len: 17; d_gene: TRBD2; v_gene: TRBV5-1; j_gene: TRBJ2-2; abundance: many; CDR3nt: TGCGCCAGCAGCTTGAATGCTGGGACGGGAGGCGGCGGGGAGCTGTTTTTT; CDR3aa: CASSLNAGTGGGGELFF
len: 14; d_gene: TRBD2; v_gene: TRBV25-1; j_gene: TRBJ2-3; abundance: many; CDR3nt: TGTGCCAGCGGGCGGGGGGGCCCGGAAGATACGCAGTATTTT; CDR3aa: CASGRGGPEDTQYF
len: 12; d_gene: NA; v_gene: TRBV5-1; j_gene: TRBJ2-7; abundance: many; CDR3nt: TGCGCCAGCAGCTTACCCGGGGACGAGCAGTACTTC; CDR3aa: CASSLPGDEQYF
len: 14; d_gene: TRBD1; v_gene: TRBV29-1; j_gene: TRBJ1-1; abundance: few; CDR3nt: TGCAGCGTTAACAGGGGGGGGGCTAACACTGAAGCTTTCTTT; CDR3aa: CSVNRGGANTEAFF
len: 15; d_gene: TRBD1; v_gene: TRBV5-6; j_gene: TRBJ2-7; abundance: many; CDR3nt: TGTGCCAGCAGCCGTCGTCAGGGGGCTGGCTACGAGCAGTACTTC; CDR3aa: CASSRRQGAGYEQYF
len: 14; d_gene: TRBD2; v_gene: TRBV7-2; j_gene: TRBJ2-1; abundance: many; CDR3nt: TGTGCCAGCAGCTTCGGGACTAGCTTGGGTGAGCAGTTCTTC; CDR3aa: CASSFGTSLGEQFF
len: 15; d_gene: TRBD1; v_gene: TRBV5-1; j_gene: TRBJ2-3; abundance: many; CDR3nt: TGCGCCAGCAGCATGGGACAGGGGGCGGCAGATACGCAGTATTTT; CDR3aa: CASSMGQGAADTQYF
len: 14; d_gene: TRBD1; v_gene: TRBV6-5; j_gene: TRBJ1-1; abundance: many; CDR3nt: TGTGCCAGCAGTTTGACAGGGATGAACACTGAAGCTTTCTTT; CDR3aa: CASSLTGMNTEAFF
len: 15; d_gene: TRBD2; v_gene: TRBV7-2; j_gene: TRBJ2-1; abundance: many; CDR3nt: TGTGCCAGCAGTCCAACTAGCGGGGCAGGAGGTGAGCAGTTCTTC; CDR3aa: CASSPTSGAGGEQFF
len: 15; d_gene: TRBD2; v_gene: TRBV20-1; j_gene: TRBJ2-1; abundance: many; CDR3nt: TGCAGTGCTAGACTAGCGGGGCCATCCTACAATGAGCAGTTCTTC; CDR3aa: CSARLAGPSYNEQFF
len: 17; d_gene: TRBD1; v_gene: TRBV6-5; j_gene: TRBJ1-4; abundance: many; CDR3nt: TGTGCCAGCAGTCGCGGGACAGGGGGCGGAACTAATGAAAAACTGTTTTTT; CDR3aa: CASSRGTGGGTNEKLFF
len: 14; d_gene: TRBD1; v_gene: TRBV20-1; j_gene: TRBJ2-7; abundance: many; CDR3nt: TGCAGTGCTAGGCAGGGGACAGGGGGATACGAGCAGTACTTC; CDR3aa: CSARQGTGGYEQYF
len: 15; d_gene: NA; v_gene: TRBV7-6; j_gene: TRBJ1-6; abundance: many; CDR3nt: TGTGCCAGCAGCTTAGGCGGGGGGCTTTATTCACCCCTCCACTTT; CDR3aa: CASSLGGGLYSPLHF
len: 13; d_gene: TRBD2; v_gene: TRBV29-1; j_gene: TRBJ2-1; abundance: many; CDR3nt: TGCAGCGTTGAAGGGTCTAGCGGGAGAAAGCAGTTCTTC; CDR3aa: CSVEGSSGRKQFF
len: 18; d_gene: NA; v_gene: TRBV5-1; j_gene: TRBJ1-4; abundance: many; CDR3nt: TGCGCCAGCAGCTTGACGGGTCGGGGGAGCGTAACTAATGAAAAACTGTTTTTT; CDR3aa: CASSLTGRGSVTNEKLFF
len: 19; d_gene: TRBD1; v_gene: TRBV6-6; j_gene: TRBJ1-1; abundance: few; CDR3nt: TGTGCCACTAACACGGTCAAGATTGCAGGGGGAGATTGGAACACTGAAGCTTTCTTT; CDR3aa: CATNTVKIAGGDWNTEAFF
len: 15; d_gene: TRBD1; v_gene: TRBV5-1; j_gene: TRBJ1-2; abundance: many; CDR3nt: TGCGCCAGCAGCTTGCAGACAGGGGACCTCTATGGCTACACCTTC; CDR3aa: CASSLQTGDLYGYTF
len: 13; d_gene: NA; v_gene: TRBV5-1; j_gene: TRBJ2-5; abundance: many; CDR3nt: TGCGCCAGCAGCTCCGGGACGAAAGAGACCCAGTACTTC; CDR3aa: CASSSGTKETQYF
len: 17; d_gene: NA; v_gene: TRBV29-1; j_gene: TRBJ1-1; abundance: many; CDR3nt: TGCAGCGTTGAAGATTCAGTATTCGGCGGGGGGAGTCCTGAAGCTTTCTTT; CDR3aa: CSVEDSVFGGGSPEAFF
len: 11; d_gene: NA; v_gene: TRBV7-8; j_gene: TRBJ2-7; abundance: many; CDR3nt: TGTGCCAGCAGCCGGTTCTACGAGCAGTACTTC; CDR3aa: CASSRFYEQYF
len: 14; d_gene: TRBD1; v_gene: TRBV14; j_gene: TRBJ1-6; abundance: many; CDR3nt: TGTGCCAGCAGCCTCGTACAGGGGAATTCACCCCTCCACTTT; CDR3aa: CASSLVQGNSPLHF
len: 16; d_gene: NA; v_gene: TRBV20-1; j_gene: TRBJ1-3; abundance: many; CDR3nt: TGCAGTGCTAGAGAGGCGAGCGGCCACTCTGGAAACACCATATATTTT; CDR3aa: CSAREASGHSGNTIYF
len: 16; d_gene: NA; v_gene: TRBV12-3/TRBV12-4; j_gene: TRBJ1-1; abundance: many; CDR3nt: TGTGCCAGCAGTTTTTCGGGGTCGAGAGCGAACACTGAAGCTTTCTTT; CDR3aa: CASSFSGSRANTEAFF
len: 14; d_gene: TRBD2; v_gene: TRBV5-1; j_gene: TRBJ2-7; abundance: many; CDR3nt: TGCGCCAGCAGCTTGGAGGGCGGGGGGAACGAGCAGTACTTC; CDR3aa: CASSLEGGGNEQYF
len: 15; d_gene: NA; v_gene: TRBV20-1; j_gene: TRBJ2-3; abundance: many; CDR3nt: TGCAGTGCTAGAGGAGCCGGGGGCCACACAGATACGCAGTATTTT; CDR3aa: CSARGAGGHTDTQYF
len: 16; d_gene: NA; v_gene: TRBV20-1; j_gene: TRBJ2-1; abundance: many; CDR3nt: TGCAGTGCTAGAGATGGGGCAAGAAGCTCCTACAATGAGCAGTTCTTC; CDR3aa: CSARDGARSSYNEQFF
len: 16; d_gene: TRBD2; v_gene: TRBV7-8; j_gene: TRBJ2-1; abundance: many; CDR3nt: TGTGCCAGCAGTTCCCTAGCGGGGGATACGTACAATGAGCAGTTCTTC; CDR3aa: CASSSLAGDTYNEQFF
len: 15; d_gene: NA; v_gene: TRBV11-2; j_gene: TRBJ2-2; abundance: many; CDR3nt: TGTGCCAGCAGCTTAGGGCAGGTCAGGACCGGGGAGCTGTTTTTT; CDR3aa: CASSLGQVRTGELFF
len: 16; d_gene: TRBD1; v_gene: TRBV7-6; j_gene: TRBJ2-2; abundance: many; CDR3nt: TGTGCCAGCAGCTTGGAGAGGGGGACAGTCACCGGGGAGCTGTTTTTT; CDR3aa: CASSLERGTVTGELFF
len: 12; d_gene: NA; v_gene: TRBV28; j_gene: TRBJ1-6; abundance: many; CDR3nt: TGTGCCAGCAGTCAGTCTAATTCACCCCTCCACTTT; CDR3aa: CASSQSNSPLHF
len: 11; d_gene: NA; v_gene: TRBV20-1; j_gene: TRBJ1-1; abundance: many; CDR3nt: TGCAGTGCTTACAGAAGCACTGAAGCTTTCTTT; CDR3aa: CSAYRSTEAFF
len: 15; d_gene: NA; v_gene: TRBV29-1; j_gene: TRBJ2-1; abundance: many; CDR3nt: TGCAGCGTTGAGGGGGCCCTAAGCTCCTACAATGAGCAGTTCTTC; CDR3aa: CSVEGALSSYNEQFF
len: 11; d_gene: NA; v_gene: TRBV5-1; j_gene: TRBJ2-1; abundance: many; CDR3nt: TGCGCCAGCAGCTTACTTGGTGAGCAGTTCTTC; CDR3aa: CASSLLGEQFF
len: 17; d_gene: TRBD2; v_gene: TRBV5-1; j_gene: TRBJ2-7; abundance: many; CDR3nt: TGCGCCAGCAGCCCGGATGTCGTTTGGGGAGGGTACGCCGAGCAGTACTTC; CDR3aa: CASSPDVVWGGYAEQYF
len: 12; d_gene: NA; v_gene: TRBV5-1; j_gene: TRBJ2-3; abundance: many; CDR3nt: TGCGCCAGCAGCCGGGGGACAGATACGCAGTATTTT; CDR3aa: CASSRGTDTQYF
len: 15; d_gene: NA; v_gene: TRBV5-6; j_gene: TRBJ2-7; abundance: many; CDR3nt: TGTGCCAGCAGCTTGGGTCTGGGGAAAACCTACGAGCAGTACTTC; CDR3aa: CASSLGLGKTYEQYF
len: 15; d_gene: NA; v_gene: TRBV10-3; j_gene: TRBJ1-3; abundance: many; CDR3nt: TGTGCCATCAGTGAGTCGGAGGGCGCCGGAGACACCATATATTTT; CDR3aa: CAISESEGAGDTIYF
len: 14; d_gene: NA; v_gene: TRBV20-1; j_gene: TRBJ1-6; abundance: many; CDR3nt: TGCAGTGCTAGGATGGACAGAGAGAATTCACCCCTCCACTTT; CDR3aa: CSARMDRENSPLHF
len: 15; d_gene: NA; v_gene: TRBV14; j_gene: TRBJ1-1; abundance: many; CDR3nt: TGTGCCAGCAGCCCCCTAGGGGGTGTCGACACTGAAGCTTTCTTT; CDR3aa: CASSPLGGVDTEAFF
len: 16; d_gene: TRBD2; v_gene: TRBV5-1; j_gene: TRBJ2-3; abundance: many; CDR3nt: TGCGCCAGCAGCTTGTTTAATAGCGGGGGGCCAGATACGCAGTATTTT; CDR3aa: CASSLFNSGGPDTQYF
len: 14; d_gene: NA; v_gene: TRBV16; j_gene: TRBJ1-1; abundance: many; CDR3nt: TGTGCCAGCAGCCAATCACAGGCGAACACTGAAGCTTTCTTT; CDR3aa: CASSQSQANTEAFF
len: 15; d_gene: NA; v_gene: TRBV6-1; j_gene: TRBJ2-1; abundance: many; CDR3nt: TGTGCCAGCAGTGAATTGGGGGATTCCTACAATGAGCAGTTCTTC; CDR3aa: CASSELGDSYNEQFF
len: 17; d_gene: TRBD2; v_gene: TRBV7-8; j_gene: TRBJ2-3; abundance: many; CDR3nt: TGTGCCAGCAGCCCTCGGAGAGTAGCGGGACGCACAGATACGCAGTATTTT; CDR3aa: CASSPRRVAGRTDTQYF
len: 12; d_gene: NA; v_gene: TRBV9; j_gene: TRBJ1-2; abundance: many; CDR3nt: TGTGCCAGCAGTGCGAGCAGGGGCTTTTCGACCTTC; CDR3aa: CASSASRGFSTF
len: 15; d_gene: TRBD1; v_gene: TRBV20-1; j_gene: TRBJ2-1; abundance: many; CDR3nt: TGCAGTGCTAGATTGGACCCCGGGACAGGCCAAGCGCAGTTCTTC; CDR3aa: CSARLDPGTGQAQFF
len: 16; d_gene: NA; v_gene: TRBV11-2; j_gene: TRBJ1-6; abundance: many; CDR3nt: TGTGCCAGCAGCTTGGCACTTAGCTCCTATAATTCACCCCTCCACTTT; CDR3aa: CASSLALSSYNSPLHF
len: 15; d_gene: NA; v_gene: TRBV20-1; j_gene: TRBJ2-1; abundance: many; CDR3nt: TGCAGTGCTAGGAATGAGGCGGGACTCCACAATGAGCAGTTCTTC; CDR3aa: CSARNEAGLHNEQFF
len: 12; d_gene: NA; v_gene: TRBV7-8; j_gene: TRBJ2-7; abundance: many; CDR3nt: TGTGCCAGCAGCTTATCCCGAACCTACCGGTACTTC; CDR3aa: CASSLSRTYRYF
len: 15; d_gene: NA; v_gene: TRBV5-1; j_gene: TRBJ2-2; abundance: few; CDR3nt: TGCGCCAGCAGCTTGGCCGCGAGGGGAACCGGGGAGCTGTTTTTT; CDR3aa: CASSLAARGTGELFF